One and the same sample provided the 22 T cell receptor beta chains below, sequenced in a study of metastatic and nonmetastatic thyroid tumors. TCRdb reanalyzed the PCR reads via MiXCR. The repertoire holds around 61,000 clones, 25% to 30% seen once, with roughly 15% in the top ten. Patients had received no treatment of any kind before thyroid surgery. Specimen: blood. These receptors came from a female donor with papillary thyroid cancer or a benign thyroid nodule (not recorded which). Some clones in this sample may be carry-over from other donors' samples.

At least ten counts were recorded for this clone. This chain links TRBV19 with TRBJ2-7, with D possibly being TRBD1 or TRBD2 (6 bases each). The CDR3 is 15 amino acids. The V gene lost 9 bases and the J gene lost 6 bases, with 24 bases spanning the gap. Germline lookup yields CDR1 LNHDA and CDR2 SQIVND (reference sequence). CDR3 in DNA: TGTGCCAGCAGAATCACCGGGGGCAGCACAGGCGAGCAGTACTTC. Translated, it gives CASRITGGSTGEQYF.

The chain uses TRBV2 and TRBJ1-2; D ambiguous. The germline V gene has CDR1 SNHLY and CDR2 FYNNEI. CDR3 length: 13 amino acids. The ends were cut back, 5 bases at V and 3 bases at J, with 10 bases in the middle. The CDR3 reads CASSRAPDYGYTF. The DNA for the CDR3 is TGTGCCAGCAGTCGAGCGCCGGACTATGGCTACACCTTC.

This clone was counted a single time. This specimen includes other DNA sequences encoding the same CDR3. The chain links TRBV7-8 to TRBJ2-5; TRBD1 might be the D (5 bases). This CDR3 is 13 amino acids long. V was shortened by 1 base and J by 2 bases, with 5 bases between the two germline ends. Per germline, CDR1 SGHVS and CDR2 FQNEAQ. In DNA, the CDR3 is TGTGCCAGCAGCTTAGGGACACAAGAGACCCAGTACTTC. This encodes CASSLGTQETQYF.

This clone has a handful of counts. J is TRBJ2-7 and V is TRBV27; the D gene is possibly TRBD2 (5 bases). There are 13 residues in the CDR3. Deletions cut 8 bases from V and 3 bases from J, with 14 bases between. Germline CDR1 MNHEY, CDR2 SMNVEV (reference sequence). The CDR3 sequence is CASAGSRGYEQYF. The CDR3, as DNA: TGTGCCAGCGCGGGCAGCCGGGGCTACGAGCAGTACTTC.

The table lists this clone with a few counts. The chain has TRBV6-1 and TRBJ2-5, with D perhaps matching TRBD1 or TRBD2 (7 bases each). Per germline, CDR1 MNHNS and CDR2 SASEGT. Deletions cut 8 bases from V and 5 bases from J, with 15 bases between. The CDR3 spans 13 residues. The DNA for the CDR3 is TGTGCCAGCTTCTCAGGGGGAGGGGAGACCCAGTACTTC. Translated: CASFSGGGETQYF.

The V and J genes are TRBV19 and TRBJ2-7; 8 bases match TRBD2. With 6 bases clipped from V and 5 bases from J, the junction kept 12 bases outside the gene matches. Germline assignment: CDR1 LNHDA and CDR2 SQIVND (reference sequence). The CDR3 is made up of 15 amino acids. CDR3 sequence: CASRGAGGVFHEQYF. The CDR3 DNA sequence: TGTGCCAGTAGAGGGGCGGGGGGCGTCTTCCACGAGCAGTACTTC.

Ten or more counts support this clone. The V gene is TRBV12-5, the J gene TRBJ2-2; D is possibly TRBD1 or TRBD2 (7 bases each). The CDR3 has 17 residues. Germline-derived CDR1 and CDR2 are LGHNT and FRNRAP. Trimming shortened V by 4 bases and J by 6 bases, and 21 bases separated the two germline ends. CDR3 in amino acids: CASGWGGPGQSAGELFF. The CDR3 DNA is TGTGCTAGTGGTTGGGGGGGGCCGGGACAGAGCGCCGGGGAGCTGTTTTTT. Full variable domain (outside the CDR3, taken from reference TRBV12-5 and TRBJ2-2): DARVTQTPRHKVTEMGQEVTMRCQPILGHNTVFWYRQTMMQGLELLAYFRNRAPLDDSGMPKDRFSAEMPDATLATLKIQPSEPRDSAVYFCASGWGGPGQSAGELFFGEGSRLTVL.

The V and J genes are TRBV24-1 and TRBJ2-3, with D unresolved. Looked up from germline, CDR1 is KGHDR and CDR2 is SFDVKD. The CDR3 covers 14 residues. V dropped 4 bases and J dropped 0 bases, with 7 bases sitting between them. This CDR3 is CATSDLTSTDTQYF. In nucleotides, the CDR3 is TGTGCCACCAGTGACTTGACTAGCACAGATACGCAGTATTTT.

This clone has just one count. The chain joins TRBV9 to TRBJ2-2, with 10 nucleotides matching TRBD2. After removal of 0 bases from V and 3 bases from J, the junction contained 5 bases not matched to a gene. Germline V gene data show CDR1 as SGDLS and CDR2 as YYNGEE. The CDR3 contains 17 residues. The CDR3 spells CASSVGLTSGDTGELFF. CDR3 in DNA: TGTGCCAGCAGCGTAGGTCTAACTAGCGGGGACACCGGGGAGCTGTTTTTT.

The table lists this clone with a few counts. V and J are TRBV12-3 or TRBV12-4 and TRBJ2-1; 11 positions agree with TRBD2. There are 15 residues in the CDR3. V shed 4 bases and J 1 base; nucleotides not matched to a gene: 0. This CDR3 reads CASSWTSGSYNEQFF. The CDR3 nucleotides are TGTGCCAGCAGTTGGACTAGCGGGTCCTACAATGAGCAGTTCTTC.

V and J are TRBV15 and TRBJ1-1; the D gene is possibly TRBD1 (5 bases). V dropped 1 base and J dropped 7 bases, with 13 bases sitting between them. The CDR3 has 14 amino acids. CDR1 is LNHNV and CDR2 is YYDKDF in the germline V gene (reference sequence). The CDR3 is CATSRAREYDEAFF. The CDR3 DNA follows: TGTGCCACCAGCAGAGCCAGGGAATACGATGAAGCTTTCTTT.

The rearrangement links TRBV6-2 or TRBV6-3 to TRBJ2-3; TRBD2 is a possible D gene (6 bases). CDR3 length equals 15 residues. Trimming removed 8 bases at V and 3 bases at J, with 18 bases between. CDR1 is MNHEY and CDR2 is SVGEGT in the germline V gene. The CDR3 DNA follows: TGTGCCAGCCGATTTACCGACGGGGGAACAGATACGCAGTATTTT. Translation: CASRFTDGGTDTQYF.

The J gene is TRBJ1-2, the V gene TRBV14; 8 bases match TRBD1. The CDR3 contains 13 residues. The J segment lost 5 bases and the V segment lost 4 bases, leaving 3 bases of the junction unmatched. Germline loops: CDR1 SGHDN, CDR2 FVKESK. CDR3 coding DNA: TGTGCCAGCAGCCCCGGACAGGGTTATGGCTACACCTTC. Protein product: CASSPGQGYGYTF.

This clone was detected many times. The chain carries TRBV19 and TRBJ2-2; D unclear. This CDR3 has 11 amino acids. CDR1 and CDR2 (germline): LNHDA, SQIVND (reference sequence). V was shortened by 3 bases and J by 9 bases, with 5 bases between the two germline ends. CDR3 protein: CASSMKWELFF. For the CDR3, the DNA is TGTGCCAGTAGTATGAAGTGGGAGCTGTTTTTT.

This clone was detected only a few times. This chain uses TRBV6-2 or TRBV6-3 with TRBJ2-5; no clear D gene. Germline CDR1 and CDR2: MNHEY and SVGEGT. V was cut by 0 bases and J by 5 bases, with 13 bases left in between. The CDR3 is 15 residues long. The CDR3 region has the DNA TGTGCCAGCAGTTACTCGAAGGAAGGGTCCGAGACCCAGTACTTC. This codes for CASSYSKEGSETQYF.

This chain links TRBV9 with TRBJ2-1; 10 bases line up with TRBD2. CDR1 and CDR2 from the germline V gene are SGDLS and YYNGEE. The CDR3 covers 16 residues. V lost 0 bases, J lost 4 bases, and 4 bases stayed unmatched. The CDR3: CASSVDPSGSYNEQFF. The CDR3 DNA is TGTGCCAGCAGCGTAGATCCTAGCGGGAGTTACAATGAGCAGTTCTTC.

There are many counts of this clone. CDR3: CASSFILANEKLFF. As DNA, the CDR3 is TGTGCCAGCAGCTTCATATTAGCCAATGAAAAACTGTTTTTT. The chain joins TRBV5-8 to TRBJ1-4; the D is unclear. Germline-derived CDR1 and CDR2 are SGHTS and YDEGEE. This CDR3 spans 14 amino acids. V was shortened by 2 bases and J by 5 bases, with 10 bases between the two germline ends.

This clone was detected only a few times. V gene TRBV12-5 combines with J gene TRBJ1-1, with unresolved D. The V and J ends lost 5 bases and 9 bases respectively, with 13 bases between them. The germline gives CDR1 LGHNT, CDR2 FRNRAP. This CDR3 comprises 12 residues. The CDR3 loop reads CASGRTTAKAFF. The CDR3 nucleotides are TGTGCTAGTGGTCGAACGACGGCTAAAGCTTTCTTT.

V is TRBV15 and J is TRBJ2-7; TRBD1 matches at 8 bases. There are 15 residues in the CDR3. With V trimmed by 6 bases and J by 3 bases, 10 bases remained unmatched. CDR1 and CDR2 from the germline V gene are LNHNV and YYDKDF (reference sequence). The CDR3 bases are TGTGCCACCAGGGGAGGACAGGGCGTGAGCTACGAGCAGTACTTC. This gives the protein CATRGGQGVSYEQYF.

The V call is TRBV2, the J call TRBJ1-2; 8 bases line up with TRBD1. CDR3 length: 13 residues. V lost 6 bases to trimming and J lost 8 bases; unmatched junction nucleotides: 8. In germline, CDR1 is SNHLY, CDR2 FYNNEI. The CDR3 protein is CASSLDRAHGYTF. The CDR3 DNA reads TGTGCCAGCAGCCTGGACAGGGCTCACGGCTACACCTTC.

The chain employs TRBV5-1 and TRBJ2-5; D is ambiguous. The V end was cut by 3 bases, the J end by 6 bases, with 12 bases between. Germline V CDR1 and CDR2: SGHRS, YFSETQ. This CDR3 spans 13 amino acids. The CDR3 nucleotides are TGCGCCAGCAGCTCCCGACCGAGCCAGACCCAGTACTTC. Protein: CASSSRPSQTQYF.

On this clone itself: Other DNA sequences in the same sample also yield this CDR3. Here the CDR3 reads CASSSSGTGDEKLFF. In DNA, the CDR3 is TGTGCCAGCAGTTCGAGTGGGACAGGGGATGAAAAACTGTTTTTT. This chain joins TRBV28 and TRBJ1-4, with 10 bases identical to TRBD1. CDR1 is MDHEN and CDR2 is SYDVKM in the germline V gene. The CDR3 has 15 residues. Trimming removed 4 bases from V and 6 bases from J; junction bases left unmatched: 5.